Below are 21 T cell receptor beta chains sequenced from a single sample in a study of T cell changes during pregnancy in multiple sclerosis. Data came from immunoSEQ multiplex PCR; TCRdb stores just in-frame clones and leaves some out. This sample yields tens of thousands of clones, of which roughly 89% are seen a single time; approximately 2% belongs to the top ten. Sequenced material: peripheral blood, taken in the second trimester of pregnancy. The receptors originated from a female donor with multiple sclerosis, enrolled in a pregnancy study.

The chain joins TRBV27 to TRBJ2-1; the match to TRBD2 covers 9 bases. Losses at the gene ends were 7 bases for V and 0 bases for J; bases not matched to a gene: 4. Germline-derived CDR1 and CDR2 are MNHEY and SMNVEV (reference sequence). This CDR3 comprises 15 residues. In DNA, the CDR3 is TGTGCCAGCATGGGACTAGCAAACTCCTACAATGAGCAGTTCTTC. This encodes CASMGLANSYNEQFF.

For the CDR3, the DNA is TGCGCCAGCAGCTTACACGGGACAGGGGGAGAGACCCAGTACTTC. Its translation: CASSLHGTGGETQYF. This chain links TRBV5-1 with TRBJ2-5; 11 nucleotides align to TRBD1. Germline values: CDR1 SGHRS, CDR2 YFSETQ. Trimming took 2 bases from V and 4 from J; bases not matched to a gene: 4. The CDR3 runs to 15 residues.

In this sample, this clone turned up once. V gene TRBV5-1 combines with J gene TRBJ1-6; 7 nucleotides agree with TRBD1. The CDR3 is 15 amino acids. Germline values: CDR1 SGHRS, CDR2 YFSETQ. The ends lost 0 bases at V and 8 bases at J; junction bases unmatched: 5. CDR3 protein: CASSLVDRVDSPLHF. The CDR3 DNA follows: TGCGCCAGCAGCTTGGTTGACAGGGTTGATTCACCCCTCCACTTT. Based on the CDR3 plus reference TRBV5-1 and TRBJ1-6, the full variable domain is KAGVTQTPRYLIKTRGQQVTLSCSPISGHRSVSWYQQTPGQGLQFLFEYFSETQRNKGNFPGRFSGRQFSNSRSEMNVSTLELGDSALYLCASSLVDRVDSPLHFGNGTRLTVT.

V usage is TRBV15 and J usage is TRBJ2-4; 14 bases agree with TRBD2. V dropped 1 base and J dropped 7; count of bases not matched to a gene: 0. The length of the CDR3 is 15 residues. Germline V gives CDR1 LNHNV, CDR2 YYDKDF (reference sequence). The CDR3 loop is CATSRGTSGGNIQYF. The DNA for the CDR3 is TGTGCCACCAGCAGAGGGACTAGCGGGGGGAACATTCAGTACTTC.

This rearrangement joins TRBV19 to TRBJ1-5; tentative D call: TRBD1 (6 bases). The CDR3 spans 14 residues. CDR1 and CDR2 from the germline V gene are LNHDA and SQIVND (reference sequence). V gave up 3 bases and J gave up 10 bases, with 16 bases separating them. The CDR3: CASSMGQPNLPQHF. The CDR3 DNA follows: TGTGCCAGTAGTATGGGACAACCTAATCTCCCCCAGCATTTT. The whole variable domain, filled in from reference TRBV19 and TRBJ1-5, reads DGGITQSPKYLFRKEGQNVTLSCEQNLNHDAMYWYRQDPGQGLRLIYYSQIVNDFQKGDIAEGYSVSREKKESFPLTVTSAQKNPTAFYLCASSMGQPNLPQHFGDGTRLSIL.

This chain uses TRBV6-7 with TRBJ2-5; 10 nucleotides agree with TRBD2. TRBV6-7 is identified as an open reading frame with a role that is uncertain. The CDR3 is made up of 15 amino acids. V lost 6 bases to trimming and J lost 5 bases; unmatched junction nucleotides: 9. Here the CDR3 reads CASRPLAGVGETQYF. The CDR3 region has the DNA TGTGCCAGCAGGCCCCTAGCGGGGGTGGGGGAGACCCAGTACTTC.

V is TRBV6-5 and J is TRBJ1-5; tentatively, D is TRBD1 (6 bases). Per germline, CDR1 MNHEY and CDR2 SVGAGI. CDR3 length: 14 amino acids. V was clipped by 6 bases and J by 6 bases, with 15 bases between them. CDR3 nucleotides: TGTGCCAGCAGCCCCTCGGGGGGGCTTCAGCCCCAGCATTTT. Protein sequence: CASSPSGGLQPQHF.

The chain uses TRBV7-3 and TRBJ1-3; D is unclear. There are 16 residues in the CDR3. Trimming shortened V by 4 bases and J by 0 bases, and 13 bases separated the two germline ends. Germline CDR1 is SGHTA and CDR2 is FQGTGA. The CDR3 spells CASSSSVPYSGNTIYF. The CDR3 region has the DNA TGTGCCAGCAGCTCCTCGGTTCCCTACTCTGGAAACACCATATATTTT.

This clone occurred a few times. The CDR3, as DNA: TGTGCCAGCAGTCCTCGAACGGGAAATGAGCAGTTCTTC. This codes for CASSPRTGNEQFF. This rearrangement joins TRBV13 to TRBJ2-1, with D possibly TRBD2 on 5 matching bases. The CDR3 totals 13 residues. V was shortened by 6 bases and J by 7 bases, with 13 bases between the two germline ends. Germline CDR1 PRHDT, CDR2 FYEKMQ (reference sequence).

Details on this clone: This same CDR3 is encoded by further DNA sequences in the sample. The chain is built from TRBV5-1 and TRBJ1-2; D is unclear. From germline, CDR1 is SGHRS and CDR2 YFSETQ. Trimming pared 2 bases from V and 8 bases from J, leaving 16 bases between. CDR3 length equals 14 residues. The CDR3 is CASSFEDLAYGYTF. In DNA, the CDR3 is TGCGCCAGCAGCTTTGAGGATTTGGCCTACGGCTACACCTTC.

V usage is TRBV7-9 and J usage is TRBJ2-4; 7 nucleotides align to TRBD2. Germline loops: CDR1 SEHNR, CDR2 FQNEAQ (reference sequence). V was clipped by 3 bases and J by 0 bases; unmatched bases: 5. The CDR3 has 16 residues. Here the CDR3 reads CASSLVAGVAKNIQYF. The DNA for the CDR3 is TGTGCCAGCAGCTTGGTGGCGGGAGTAGCCAAAAACATTCAGTACTTC.

This rearrangement joins TRBV9 to TRBJ1-6; 9 bases are a match to TRBD1. Germline loops: CDR1 SGDLS, CDR2 YYNGEE. V shed 4 bases, J shed 5 bases, and the junction held 4 bases outside the gene matches. The length of the CDR3 is 15 residues. CDR3 sequence (DNA): TGTGCCAGCAGCCCGGGACAGGGCAATAATTCACCCCTCCACTTT. This sequence encodes CASSPGQGNNSPLHF.

This clone appeared a few times. J is TRBJ1-1 and V is TRBV5-1, with D perhaps matching TRBD1 (5 bases). Germline CDR1 SGHRS, CDR2 YFSETQ. The CDR3 loop spans 15 amino acids. V was clipped by 0 bases and J by 4 bases, with 13 bases between them. The CDR3 nucleotides read TGCGCCAGCAGCTTGGGGGGTTCAGGGCGCACTGAAGCTTTCTTT. Translation: CASSLGGSGRTEAFF. Variable domain in full (rest from reference TRBV5-1 and TRBJ1-1): KAGVTQTPRYLIKTRGQQVTLSCSPISGHRSVSWYQQTPGQGLQFLFEYFSETQRNKGNFPGRFSGRQFSNSRSEMNVSTLELGDSALYLCASSLGGSGRTEAFFGQGTRLTVV.

V and J are TRBV28 and TRBJ2-7, with TRBD1 identical over 10 bases. CDR3 length equals 12 residues. Germline CDR1 reads MDHEN; CDR2 reads SYDVKM. V was pared by 8 bases and J by 2 bases, with 0 bases of the junction left unmatched. Written as DNA, the CDR3 is TGTGCCAGCGGACAGGGGGCCTACGAGCAGTACTTC. This gives the protein CASGQGAYEQYF. The variable domain in full, completed from reference TRBV28 and TRBJ2-7, reads DVKVTQSSRYLVKRTGEKVFLECVQDMDHENMFWYRQDPGLGLRLIYFSYDVKMKEKGDIPEGYSVSREKKERFSLILESASTNQTSMYLCASGQGAYEQYFGPGTRLTVT.

This clone has just one count. V gene TRBV28 combines with J gene TRBJ1-2; 7 bases are a match to TRBD1. CDR1 and CDR2 (germline): MDHEN, SYDVKM. This CDR3 comprises 13 residues. The J segment lost 6 bases and the V segment lost 3 bases, leaving 4 bases of the junction unmatched. This CDR3 is CASSLGQINGYTF. The CDR3, as DNA: TGTGCCAGCAGTTTGGGACAGATAAATGGCTACACCTTC.

The chain recombines TRBV19 with TRBJ1-1; D may be TRBD1 (6 bases). Germline V lookup: CDR1 LNHDA, CDR2 SQIVND (reference sequence). There are 14 residues in the CDR3. The ends were cut back, 6 bases at V and 0 bases at J, with 11 bases in the middle. This CDR3 reads CASRRTVLNTEAFF. CDR3 coding DNA: TGTGCCAGTAGACGGACAGTTCTGAACACTGAAGCTTTCTTT.

This rearrangement joins TRBV11-3 to TRBJ2-7; perhaps TRBD1 as D (6 bases). Germline V gene sequence: CDR1 SGHNT, CDR2 YENEEA. V was trimmed by 5 bases and J by 4 bases, leaving 9 bases between them. This CDR3 contains 12 residues. CDR3 amino acids: CASSARGYEQYF. The CDR3 DNA follows: TGTGCCAGCAGCGCCAGGGGTTACGAGCAGTACTTC.

Only a few counts were recorded for this clone. The chain carries TRBV28 and TRBJ1-2; D not resolved. V shed 3 bases and J shed 7 bases, with 12 bases lying between them. Germline V gene sequence: CDR1 MDHEN, CDR2 SYDVKM. CDR3 size: 13 residues. The CDR3 region has the DNA TGTGCCAGCAGTTTGGGAGGGTACCGTGGCTACACCTTC. The encoded protein is CASSLGGYRGYTF.

The V gene is TRBV6-5, the J gene TRBJ2-7, with 11 bases that match TRBD1. Trimming removed 2 bases from V and 1 base from J; junction bases left unmatched: 4. CDR1 MNHEY and CDR2 SVGAGI come from the germline V gene. CDR3 length: 16 residues. CDR3 nucleotide sequence: TGTGCCAGCAGTTACACCGGGACAGGGGGGTCCTACGAGCAGTACTTC. Encoded protein: CASSYTGTGGSYEQYF.

The chain carries TRBV7-2 and TRBJ2-7, with 11 bases fitting TRBD2. CDR1 and CDR2 from the germline V gene are SGHTA and FQGNSA. With 5 bases clipped from V and 5 bases from J, the junction kept 8 bases outside the gene matches. The CDR3 spans 15 residues. CDR3 bases: TGTGCCAGCAGCCACAGACTAGCGGGACTCGACGAGCAGTACTTC. Protein sequence: CASSHRLAGLDEQYF.

The CDR3 reads CASTPLWAGNNSPLHF. The CDR3 bases are TGTGCCAGCACCCCTTTATGGGCAGGGAACAATTCACCCCTCCACTTT. The chain joins TRBV27 to TRBJ1-6, with D perhaps TRBD1 (5 bases). The V and J ends lost 7 bases and 7 bases respectively, with 20 bases between them. The germline V gene has CDR1 MNHEY and CDR2 SMNVEV (reference sequence). The CDR3 extends over 16 amino acids.